These T cell receptor beta chains were read from a single sample in a study of shared clonotypes between healthy human individuals. Generated by immunoSEQ multiplex PCR, the TCRdb table keeps only in-frame clones and is missing some. The sample consists of about 680,000 clones, around two thirds of them appearing once. Specimen: memory CD4+ T cells sorted from blood. The receptors shown here come from a woman aged 25 to 39 in good health. Each CDR3 is given with its conserved first and last residue. The order of the fields is D gene, J gene, clone size, V gene, CDR3 protein, CDR3 DNA. D genes are given only for firm matches. Clone sizes are given selectively: once, few, many, or a class where the clone is expanded.

d_call: TRBD1; j_call: TRBJ2-1; clone_size: few; v_call: TRBV11-2; cdr3_aa: CASRRQGSDEQFF; cdr3_nt: TGTGCCAGCAGACGACAGGGATCCGATGAGCAGTTCTTC
d_call: -; j_call: TRBJ2-7; clone_size: -; v_call: TRBV4-1; cdr3_aa: CASSQPGTARWPEQYF; cdr3_nt: TGCGCCAGCAGCCAGCCAGGGACCGCGAGGTGGCCCGAGCAGTACTTC
d_call: -; j_call: TRBJ2-5; clone_size: -; v_call: TRBV14; cdr3_aa: CASSRTKAVGAQYF; cdr3_nt: TGTGCCAGCAGTCGTACAAAAGCGGTGGGGGCCCAGTACTTC
d_call: -; j_call: TRBJ1-2; clone_size: -; v_call: TRBV28; cdr3_aa: CASSRLPVDYTF; cdr3_nt: TGTGCCAGCAGCCGACTCCCCGTTGACTACACCTTC
d_call: -; j_call: TRBJ2-7; clone_size: -; v_call: TRBV5-1; cdr3_aa: CASGRTDLSSSYEQYF; cdr3_nt: TGCGCCAGCGGAAGGACGGACCTAAGCAGCTCCTACGAGCAGTACTTC
d_call: -; j_call: TRBJ2-7; clone_size: -; v_call: TRBV19; cdr3_aa: CASSVFQGPYEQYF; cdr3_nt: TGTGCCAGTAGTGTCTTCCAAGGCCCCTACGAGCAGTACTTC
d_call: TRBD1; j_call: TRBJ1-1; clone_size: -; v_call: TRBV5-6; cdr3_aa: CASSFWTGEAEAFF; cdr3_nt: TGTGCCAGCAGCTTTTGGACAGGGGAGGCTGAAGCTTTCTTT
d_call: -; j_call: TRBJ1-1; clone_size: -; v_call: TRBV6-6; cdr3_aa: CASSTGTGNTEAFF; cdr3_nt: TGTGCCAGCAGTACAGGGACGGGTAACACTGAAGCTTTCTTT
d_call: -; j_call: TRBJ2-4; clone_size: -; v_call: TRBV6-6; cdr3_aa: CASSLDSLGAKNIQYF; cdr3_nt: TGTGCCAGCAGTCTTGACAGTCTAGGGGCCAAAAACATTCAGTACTTC
d_call: TRBD1; j_call: TRBJ2-2; clone_size: -; v_call: TRBV5-1; cdr3_aa: CASSLGGGFTGELFF; cdr3_nt: TGCGCCAGCAGCTTGGGAGGGGGCTTCACCGGGGAGCTGTTTTTT
d_call: TRBD1; j_call: TRBJ2-7; clone_size: -; v_call: TRBV7-9; cdr3_aa: CASSFGQGVEEQYF; cdr3_nt: TGTGCCAGCAGCTTTGGACAGGGGGTTGAGGAGCAGTACTTC
d_call: -; j_call: TRBJ1-4; clone_size: -; v_call: TRBV7-6; cdr3_aa: CASSLAGRSYNEKLFF; cdr3_nt: TGTGCCAGCAGCTTAGCCGGTCGCTCATATAATGAAAAACTGTTTTTT
d_call: TRBD1; j_call: TRBJ1-2; clone_size: -; v_call: TRBV19; cdr3_aa: CASSIDRDYGYTF; cdr3_nt: TGTGCCAGTAGTATCGACAGGGACTATGGCTACACCTTC
d_call: TRBD2; j_call: TRBJ2-5; clone_size: -; v_call: TRBV7-9; cdr3_aa: CASSLLAGGKTQYF; cdr3_nt: TGTGCCAGCAGCTTACTAGCGGGAGGAAAGACCCAGTACTTC
d_call: -; j_call: TRBJ2-7; clone_size: -; v_call: TRBV29-1; cdr3_aa: CSVGGTAGVEQYF; cdr3_nt: TGCAGCGTTGGCGGGACGGCCGGGGTGGAGCAGTACTTC
d_call: TRBD2; j_call: TRBJ2-3; clone_size: -; v_call: TRBV6-5; cdr3_aa: CASRPPSGADTQYF; cdr3_nt: TGTGCCAGCAGACCTCCTAGCGGAGCAGATACGCAGTATTTT
d_call: -; j_call: TRBJ1-1; clone_size: -; v_call: TRBV9; cdr3_aa: CASSVAELNTEAFF; cdr3_nt: TGTGCCAGCAGCGTCGCGGAGTTGAACACTGAAGCTTTCTTT
d_call: TRBD2; j_call: TRBJ2-5; clone_size: -; v_call: TRBV14; cdr3_aa: CASSLVGGTEETQYF; cdr3_nt: TGTGCCAGCAGTTTGGTGGGGGGGACCGAAGAGACCCAGTACTTC
d_call: -; j_call: TRBJ2-3; clone_size: -; v_call: TRBV6-5; cdr3_aa: CASSYLALSTDTQYF; cdr3_nt: TGTGCCAGCAGTTACCTGGCACTCTCCACAGATACGCAGTATTTT
d_call: -; j_call: TRBJ1-5; clone_size: -; v_call: TRBV7-9; cdr3_aa: CASSLAVGYTQHF; cdr3_nt: TGTGCCAGCAGCTTAGCGGTGGGGTATACCCAGCATTTT
d_call: TRBD2; j_call: TRBJ2-1; clone_size: -; v_call: TRBV6-4; cdr3_aa: CASSMGLAYNEQFF; cdr3_nt: TGTGCCAGCAGTATGGGACTAGCCTACAATGAGCAGTTCTTC
d_call: TRBD1; j_call: TRBJ2-5; clone_size: -; v_call: TRBV2; cdr3_aa: CASSPEQGKQETQYF; cdr3_nt: TGTGCCAGCAGTCCCGAACAGGGGAAACAAGAGACCCAGTACTTC
d_call: TRBD2; j_call: TRBJ2-7; clone_size: few; v_call: TRBV28; cdr3_aa: CASSLLGGLAGVNYEQYF; cdr3_nt: TGTGCCAGCAGTTTATTGGGGGGACTAGCGGGAGTTAACTACGAGCAGTACTTC
d_call: -; j_call: TRBJ1-1; clone_size: -; v_call: TRBV30; cdr3_aa: CAWSVRGRGNTEAFF; cdr3_nt: TGTGCCTGGAGTGTACGAGGTAGGGGGAACACTGAAGCTTTCTTT
d_call: -; j_call: TRBJ1-2; clone_size: -; v_call: TRBV5-1; cdr3_aa: CASSLSFGSPNYGYTF; cdr3_nt: TGCGCCAGCAGTCTTAGCTTCGGCAGCCCTAACTATGGCTACACCTTC
d_call: -; j_call: TRBJ1-1; clone_size: -; v_call: TRBV29-1; cdr3_aa: CSASDISLAEAFF; cdr3_nt: TGCAGCGCCTCGGACATCTCGCTCGCTGAAGCTTTCTTT
d_call: TRBD1; j_call: TRBJ1-1; clone_size: -; v_call: TRBV4-1; cdr3_aa: CASSQPNRGLGTEAFF; cdr3_nt: TGCGCCAGCAGCCAACCCAACAGGGGTCTAGGCACTGAAGCTTTCTTT
d_call: -; j_call: TRBJ2-5; clone_size: -; v_call: TRBV11-1; cdr3_aa: CASSLEARRQETQYF; cdr3_nt: TGTGCCAGCAGCTTAGAGGCTAGACGTCAAGAGACCCAGTACTTC
d_call: -; j_call: TRBJ1-1; clone_size: -; v_call: TRBV10-3; cdr3_aa: CAVKLAGNTEAFF; cdr3_nt: TGTGCCGTCAAACTTGCAGGGAACACTGAAGCTTTCTTT
d_call: -; j_call: TRBJ2-1; clone_size: -; v_call: TRBV18; cdr3_aa: CASSPGQNNEQFF; cdr3_nt: TGTGCCAGCTCACCAGGACAAAACAATGAGCAGTTCTTC
d_call: -; j_call: TRBJ2-3; clone_size: -; v_call: TRBV27; cdr3_aa: CASRHLEGFSDTQYF; cdr3_nt: TGTGCCAGCAGACACCTAGAAGGGTTCTCAGATACGCAGTATTTT
d_call: TRBD1; j_call: TRBJ2-7; clone_size: few; v_call: TRBV25-1; cdr3_aa: CASSEKGQDPADEQYF; cdr3_nt: TGTGCCAGCAGTGAAAAAGGACAGGACCCTGCCGACGAGCAGTACTTC
d_call: TRBD1; j_call: TRBJ2-3; clone_size: -; v_call: TRBV6-6; cdr3_aa: CASSSTGGSTDTQYF; cdr3_nt: TGTGCCAGCAGTTCGACAGGGGGGAGCACAGATACGCAGTATTTT
d_call: TRBD2; j_call: TRBJ2-1; clone_size: -; v_call: TRBV29-1; cdr3_aa: CSVEKELAGRQFF; cdr3_nt: TGCAGCGTTGAAAAAGAGCTAGCGGGCAGGCAGTTCTTC
d_call: TRBD2; j_call: TRBJ2-7; clone_size: -; v_call: TRBV10-2; cdr3_aa: CASSERTSGRNEQYF; cdr3_nt: TGCGCCAGCAGTGAAAGGACTAGCGGGAGAAACGAGCAGTACTTC
d_call: -; j_call: TRBJ2-5; clone_size: -; v_call: TRBV27; cdr3_aa: CASSLVWHRGETQYF; cdr3_nt: TGTGCCAGCAGTTTAGTATGGCACCGCGGGGAGACCCAGTACTTC
d_call: -; j_call: TRBJ2-1; clone_size: -; v_call: TRBV28; cdr3_aa: CASSLGLEQFF; cdr3_nt: TGTGCCAGCAGTTTAGGTCTAGAGCAGTTCTTC
d_call: -; j_call: TRBJ2-7; clone_size: -; v_call: TRBV27; cdr3_aa: CASSLHQGYEQYF; cdr3_nt: TGTGCCAGCAGTTTACATCAGGGTTACGAGCAGTACTTC
d_call: TRBD2; j_call: TRBJ2-7; clone_size: -; v_call: TRBV7-2; cdr3_aa: CASSSASGNVEQYF; cdr3_nt: TGTGCCAGCAGCTCTGCTAGCGGGAATGTCGAGCAGTACTTC
d_call: -; j_call: TRBJ2-2; clone_size: -; v_call: TRBV5-1; cdr3_aa: CASSGGHRDTGELFF; cdr3_nt: TGCGCCAGCAGCGGAGGACATCGGGACACCGGGGAGCTGTTTTTT
d_call: -; j_call: TRBJ1-4; clone_size: -; v_call: TRBV28; cdr3_aa: CASSVTSGATNEKLFF; cdr3_nt: TGTGCCAGCTCAGTGACTTCCGGGGCAACTAATGAAAAACTGTTTTTT
d_call: TRBD1; j_call: TRBJ2-7; clone_size: -; v_call: TRBV5-1; cdr3_aa: CASSLGNPGTGDEQYF; cdr3_nt: TGCGCCAGCAGCTTGGGTAACCCCGGGACAGGGGACGAGCAGTACTTC
d_call: TRBD1; j_call: TRBJ1-1; clone_size: once; v_call: TRBV19; cdr3_aa: CASSIGRGSLEAFF; cdr3_nt: TGTGCCAGTAGTATTGGCAGGGGGTCTCTTGAAGCTTTCTTT
d_call: -; j_call: TRBJ2-2; clone_size: -; v_call: TRBV15; cdr3_aa: CATSRDGRINTGELFF; cdr3_nt: TGTGCCACCAGCAGAGACGGGCGGATTAACACCGGGGAGCTGTTTTTT
d_call: TRBD1; j_call: TRBJ1-3; clone_size: once; v_call: TRBV30; cdr3_aa: CACTSRGAHSGNTIYF; cdr3_nt: TGTGCCTGTACCTCCAGGGGGGCGCACTCTGGAAACACCATATATTTT
d_call: -; j_call: TRBJ2-2; clone_size: -; v_call: TRBV29-1; cdr3_aa: CSVARQNTGELFF; cdr3_nt: TGCAGCGTTGCGCGTCAAAACACCGGGGAGCTGTTTTTT